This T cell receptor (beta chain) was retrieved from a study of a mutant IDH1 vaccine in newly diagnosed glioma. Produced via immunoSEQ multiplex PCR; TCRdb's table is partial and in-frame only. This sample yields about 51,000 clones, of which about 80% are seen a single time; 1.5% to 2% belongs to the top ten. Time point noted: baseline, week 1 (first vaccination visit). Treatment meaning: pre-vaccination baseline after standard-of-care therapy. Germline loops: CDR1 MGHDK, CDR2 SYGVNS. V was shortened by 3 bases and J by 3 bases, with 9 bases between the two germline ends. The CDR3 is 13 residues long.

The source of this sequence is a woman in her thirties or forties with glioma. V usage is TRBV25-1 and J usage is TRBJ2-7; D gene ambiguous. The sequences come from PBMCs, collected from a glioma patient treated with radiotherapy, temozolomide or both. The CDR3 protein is CASSDIRFYEQYF. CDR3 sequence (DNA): TGTGCCAGCAGTGATATACGATTCTACGAGCAGTACTTC.